Listed below are T cell receptor beta chains from one sample, sequenced in a study of T cell repertoires in cytomegalovirus infection. TCRdb called the reads again in MiXCR, with one record for every CDR3 protein. The table records 750,000 to 900,000 distinct CDR3 sequences, just under 30% of them present only once. The antigens of these receptors remain unknown. The material sequenced was cultured CD8+ T cells from PBMCs, taken from culture after CMV antigen stimulation. The receptors shown here come from a human donor in good health (CMV status not recorded). Some clones in this sample may be carry-over from other donors' samples. CDR3s include the opening cysteine and the closing phenylalanine or tryptophan. A D gene is named only where the DNA matches it firmly. Rows may omit the clone size; those that give it use once, few, many or a size class.

TRBJ2-3 | . | . | TRBV7-8 | TGTGCCAGCAGCTTAGGCTTCTCAGATACGCAGTATTTT | CASSLGFSDTQYF
TRBJ2-1 | . | TRBD1 | TRBV29-1 | TGCAGCGTTGAAGATAGTGTGACAGGGGAGATCAATGAGCAGTTCTTC | CSVEDSVTGEINEQFF
TRBJ2-4 | few | TRBD1 | TRBV2 | TGTGCCAGCCTCGGGACAGGCAAAAACATTCAGTACTTC | CASLGTGKNIQYF
TRBJ2-3 | few | TRBD2 | TRBV24-1 | TGTGCCACCAGTGACCAAGGACTAGCGGGGGGCACAGATACGCAGTATTTT | CATSDQGLAGGTDTQYF
TRBJ2-5 | . | TRBD1 | TRBV19 | TGTGCCAGTAGTATAGGGGGACAGGGGTTGGAGACCCAGTACTTC | CASSIGGQGLETQYF
TRBJ1-2 | . | . | TRBV5-1 | TGCGCCAGCAGCTTCCGGGAAGTGGAGGGCTATGGCTACACCTTC | CASSFREVEGYGYTF
TRBJ1-5 | few | . | TRBV6-1 | TGTGCCAGCAGTGACCAACAGGTCATCGGTAATCAGCCCCAGCATTTT | CASSDQQVIGNQPQHF
TRBJ1-2 | few | . | TRBV5-4 | TGTGCCAGCAGCTTGGGGCAGATTGGCTACACCTTC | CASSLGQIGYTF
TRBJ1-2 | . | . | TRBV12-3/TRBV12-4 | TGTGCCAGCAGTCCCGAACTGATCTATGGCTACACCTTC | CASSPELIYGYTF
TRBJ1-4 | few | TRBD1 | TRBV28 | TGTGCCAGCAGTTTAGGGACAGCCATACATGAAAAACTGTTTTTT | CASSLGTAIHEKLFF
TRBJ2-5 | once | . | TRBV4-1 | TGCGCCAGCAGCCAAGATCCTTTAGGGACGGGGAAAGAGACCCAGTACTTC | CASSQDPLGTGKETQYF
TRBJ1-1 | many | . | TRBV7-6 | TGTGCCAGCAGCCACGGACGGGGTGAAGCTTTCTTT | CASSHGRGEAFF
TRBJ1-1 | many | . | TRBV4-3 | TGCGCCAGCAGCCACAGACCGGGTGCGAACACTGAAGCTTTCTTT | CASSHRPGANTEAFF
TRBJ2-2 | . | . | TRBV27 | TGTGCCAGCAGTTTTGGAGGGGGGCCCGCCGGGGAGCTGTTTTTT | CASSFGGGPAGELFF
TRBJ2-2 | . | TRBD2 | TRBV2 | TGTGCCAGCAGTGATGTGGGGACTAGCGGGGGGAACACCGGGGAGCTGTTTTTT | CASSDVGTSGGNTGELFF
TRBJ1-6 | many | . | TRBV7-8 | TGTGCCAGCAGCTTATTGGACATCGCCCCGATTCGGCTACTCTCCTGGGATTCACCCCTCCACTTT | CASSLLDIAPIRLLSWDSPLHF